Sequencing of this T cell receptor (beta chain) was carried out in a study of blood T cells in healthy people across ages (dated by TCRdb to the mid-2010s). Describing the broader study: In model experiments, template switching captured roughly one uniquely barcoded TCR beta cDNA molecule for every two T cells. Age-related changes in TCR beta repertoire diversity were measured in the study by deep sequencing normalized with unique cDNA molecular identifiers. The donors were split into four age groups: young (average roughly 15 years), middle-aged (about 40), aged (over 55) and long-lived (approximately 80). To avoid experimental bias, donors of different ages were spread randomly across the sequencing lanes. The study analyzed two additional independent replicas of 1 million unique cDNA reads from the same blood draw for two donors, one aged 18 to 30 and one aged 80 or older. Study-wide conclusions, independent of this receptor: Donor CMV infection status was unknown, potentially confounding age-related changes in expanded clonotypes. The percentage of naive T cells measured by flow cytometry correlated strongly with observed TCR beta diversity. As age increased, observed TCR beta diversity per million T cells dropped in a roughly linear way, and a significant reduction was already evident by age 40. Compared with the aged group, the long-lived group had more naive CD4+ T cells, fewer expanded clones and increased TCR diversity, a pattern suggesting age selection. Estimates of total diversity based on one million sequenced T cells were regarded as lower bounds and as underestimates. Since profiling was done on bulk unsorted PBMCs, naive and antigen-experienced compartments could not be conclusively compared.

Libraries came from 5' RACE. TCRdb lists the instrument as Illumina HiSeq 2500. A second PCR of roughly 7 to 11 cycles was run with a J-beta primer mix and a sample-barcoded 5' primer. A unique molecular identifier was introduced onto each TCR beta cDNA molecule by a template-switch 5' adaptor carrying 12 random nucleotides. Each sample yielded at least 2.5 million CDR3-containing paired-end reads. First-strand cDNA synthesis was performed from all RNA using the Mint cDNA synthesis kit, with priming by a TRBC-specific oligonucleotide. After uracil-DNA glycosylase treatment, a first 18-cycle PCR used universal primers M1SS and BC2_uni_R on all cDNA. The authors' pipeline ran thus. Each sample was normalized by randomly selecting 1 million high-quality reads, each carrying a distinct molecular identifier. Reads sharing molecular identifiers were discarded rather than binned into consensus sequences. MiTCR, set to a Q25 quality threshold and the strictest error-elimination algorithm, was used for CDR3 identification, clonotype clustering and error correction. A nonparametric unseen species model with Euler transformation was used to estimate a lower bound on total TCR beta diversity. TCRdb reprocessing: public reads trimmed at Q25 with fastp, clones called with MiXCR, in-frame beta chains kept. Entries are consolidated by CDR3 protein sequence, retaining the most common genes and DNA. Here the V and J calls rest on TCRdb's processing, not on the authors' analysis. The sample has roughly 930,000 distinct CDR3 sequences on record, about 48% of them singletons. The ten most abundant clones make up 10% to 15% of the sample.

Donors were 39 systemically healthy Caucasian individuals from Russia aged roughly 6 to 90 years. Each donor gave roughly 9 milliliters of peripheral blood, drawn into EDTA-treated Vacutainer tubes. Ficoll-Paque density-gradient centrifugation was used to isolate PBMCs, with at least 6 million per sample. Trizol reagent was used to extract total RNA from PBMCs, with at least 6 micrograms per sample. For every donor, an aliquot of PBMCs went through flow cytometry to measure the percentages of naive CD45RAhigh/CD27high T cells. Note on this clonotype: Its antigen is still unknown. Relative to the germline gene, one junction end is altered; a read error may explain this.

The germline V gene provides CDR1 KGHSH and CDR2 LQKENI. From cysteine to phenylalanine, the CDR3 is 15 amino acids long. Of all the DNA, just the CDR3 is kept, 45 bases in frame from base 1. Sequences were obtained from blood. The clonotype comes from a man aged 25 to 40 in good health. The chain joins TRBV18 to TRBJ2-7; 7 bases in the junction line up with TRBD1. The DNA reads TGTGTCAGCTCACCACGGACAGGAGATCCCTACGAGCAGTACTTC. Translated, this gives CVSSPRTGDPYEQYF.